The 21 T cell receptor beta chains given below trace back to one sample, sequenced in a study of T-cell memory formation after mild COVID-19 (dated by TCRdb to the early 2020s). The library was prepared using 5' RACE. The data were produced on an Illumina NovaSeq 6000. TCRdb applied fastp at Q25 and MiXCR to the public reads, then kept only in-frame beta chains. One record per CDR3 amino acid sequence lists the most common genes and DNA. Recorded for this sample are fewer than 350,000 distinct CDR3 sequences; more than 15% of them occurred a single time. The ten largest clonotypes hold around 22% of the sample. The material sequenced was PBMCs or a T cell subset sorted from them (not recorded which). The receptors originated from a man between 18 and 29 years old who had mild COVID-19 (a few samples of this study predate the infection). The sample titles of this study are shuffled in the database, so cell type and time point are left out; the donor was told from shared clones.

This sequence joins TRBV12-3 or TRBV12-4 and TRBJ2-3, with D tentatively TRBD1 (6 bases). V dropped 3 bases and J dropped 1 base, with 8 bases sitting between them. This CDR3 region has 14 residues. The CDR3 coding sequence is TGTGCCAGCAGTTTTACAGGGCGCACAGATACGCAGTATTTT. Amino acid sequence: CASSFTGRTDTQYF.

The chain carries TRBV4-3 and TRBJ2-5; D gene ambiguous. Trimming took off 4 bases at V and 4 bases at J, with 16 bases between the two ends. The CDR3 runs 15 residues. The germline V gene has CDR1 LGHNA and CDR2 YSLEER. CDR3 DNA sequence: TGCGCCAGCAGCCCCACCGGAACAGTGCGAGAGACCCAGTACTTC. Its protein product is CASSPTGTVRETQYF.

The chain links TRBV6-6 to TRBJ1-5; no clear D. Between the trimmed V and J ends, which lost 2 bases and 0 bases, there was a span of 23 bases. The V gene's germline CDR1 is MNHNY and CDR2 SVGAGI (reference sequence). The CDR3 is 20 residues long. CDR3 in DNA: TGTGCCAGCAGTTACCCTCCGGGCGGACGGTCCCGATATAGCAATCAGCCCCAGCATTTT. Protein: CASSYPPGGRSRYSNQPQHF.

This chain joins TRBV19 and TRBJ1-1; TRBD1 is a possible D gene (6 bases). The CDR3 has 12 amino acids. V was cut by 2 bases and J by 6 bases, with 7 bases left in between. CDR1 LNHDA and CDR2 SQIVND come from the germline V gene (reference sequence). The CDR3 sequence: CASSIRTAEAFF. In DNA form, the CDR3 reads TGTGCCAGTAGTATAAGGACAGCTGAAGCTTTCTTT.

This clonotype occurred a few times. The chain is built from TRBV10-1 and TRBJ2-1; D gene ambiguous. V lost 4 bases and J 3 bases, leaving 4 bases between the germline ends. This CDR3 comprises 12 residues. Germline CDR1 is WNHNN and CDR2 is SYGVQD (reference sequence). The CDR3 sequence: CASSAGYNEQFF. For the CDR3, the DNA is TGCGCCAGCAGTGCGGGCTACAATGAGCAGTTCTTC.

This clonotype occurred many times. The chain has TRBV12-3 or TRBV12-4 and TRBJ2-1; the match to TRBD2 covers 10 bases. CDR3 size: 15 residues. V gave up 2 bases and J gave up 4 bases; unmatched junction bases: 2. The CDR3 nucleotides read TGTGCCAGCAGTTTACTAGCGGGGGTATACAATGAGCAGTTCTTC. Translating gives CASSLLAGVYNEQFF.

This clonotype has a handful of counts. The J gene is TRBJ2-3, the V gene TRBV7-2; either TRBD1 or TRBD2 may supply D (5 bases each). The length of the CDR3 is 13 residues. Trimming took off 2 bases at V and 6 bases at J, with 9 bases between the two ends. The germline V gene has CDR1 SGHTA and CDR2 FQGNSA. Written as DNA, the CDR3 is TGTGCCAGCAGCTTATGGGACCCGGATACGCAGTATTTT. Amino acid sequence: CASSLWDPDTQYF.

The chain uses TRBV7-9 and TRBJ2-7; possibly TRBD1 for D (6 bases). There are 13 residues in the CDR3. Germline CDR1 reads SEHNR; CDR2 reads FQNEAQ (reference sequence). Deletions cut 4 bases from V and 3 bases from J, with 10 bases between. Written as DNA, the CDR3 is TGTGCCAGCAGCTCAGGACAGCTCTACGAGCAGTACGTC. It codes for CASSSGQLYEQYV.

The genes are TRBV5-1 and TRBJ1-1; tentatively, D is TRBD1 (5 bases). From germline, CDR1 is SGHRS and CDR2 YFSETQ. Trimming cost V 3 bases and J 1 base, with 10 bases left between them. CDR3 length equals 14 residues. This chain's CDR3 is CASSWTQGNTEAFF. The CDR3 DNA is TGCGCCAGCAGCTGGACCCAGGGGAACACTGAAGCTTTCTTT.

This clonotype has a handful of counts. The rearrangement uses TRBV20-1 and TRBJ2-1, with no clear D. This CDR3 has 13 residues. V was trimmed by 6 bases and J by 5 bases, leaving 14 bases between them. Germline assignment: CDR1 DFQATT and CDR2 SNEGSKA (reference sequence). CDR3: CSAADPVNNEQFF. Here the CDR3 DNA reads TGCAGTGCCGCGGACCCCGTTAACAATGAGCAGTTCTTC.

The chain has TRBV7-2 and TRBJ2-3; D not resolved. Deletions cut 7 bases from V and 1 base from J, with 6 bases between. CDR1 SGHTA and CDR2 FQGNSA come from the germline V gene. The CDR3 runs to 12 residues. CDR3: CASIEGTDTQYF. In DNA form, the CDR3 reads TGTGCCAGCATTGAGGGCACAGATACGCAGTATTTT.

This clonotype has more than one count but fewer than ten. The chain links TRBV14 to TRBJ2-5; 8 bases align to TRBD2. The CDR3 spans 18 residues. Germline CDR1 is SGHDN and CDR2 is FVKESK. With V trimmed by 0 bases and J by 5 bases, 14 bases remained unmatched. CDR3 DNA sequence: TGTGCCAGCAGCCAAGATCGACACGGGGGGGCGAGGCACGAGACCCAGTACTTC. It translates to CASSQDRHGGARHETQYF.

This clonotype came up a few times. The genes are TRBV6-5 and TRBJ2-7, with a weak D call TRBD1 (5 bases). Trimming took 6 bases from V and 5 from J, leaving 14 bases between them. Germline V gene data show CDR1 as MNHEY and CDR2 as SVGAGI. This CDR3 spans 13 amino acids. The CDR3 loop reads CASRIGQGNEQYF. The CDR3 nucleotides read TGTGCCAGCAGGATTGGGCAGGGTAACGAGCAGTACTTC.

This clonotype was detected ten times or more. This chain joins TRBV7-2 and TRBJ1-1, with D hard to call. CDR1 is SGHTA, CDR2 FQGNSA, per germline. V was trimmed by 5 bases and J by 0 bases, leaving 13 bases between them. This CDR3 comprises 15 residues. The CDR3 coding sequence is TGTGCCAGCAGCGGCAGGTTTGGCATGAACACTGAAGCTTTCTTT. Translating gives CASSGRFGMNTEAFF.

This clonotype was detected a few times. J is TRBJ2-7 and V is TRBV7-9; D unresolved. This CDR3 has 14 residues. Per germline, CDR1 SEHNR and CDR2 FQNEAQ (reference sequence). Trimming stripped 5 bases from V and 2 bases from J, with 13 bases between. The CDR3 DNA follows: TGTGCCAGCAGCCATGGTGGGCTGGCCTACGAGCAGTACGTC. Translating gives CASSHGGLAYEQYV.

The rearrangement uses TRBV10-3 and TRBJ1-5; D gene unclear. Germline V lookup: CDR1 ENHRY, CDR2 SYGVKD. This CDR3 contains 13 residues. V shed 7 bases and J shed 4 bases, with 11 bases lying between them. This CDR3 reads CAITQSLNQPQHF. Written as DNA, the CDR3 is TGTGCCATCACCCAAAGTCTTAATCAGCCCCAGCATTTT.

This clonotype was seen more than once but under ten times. The chain carries TRBV18 and TRBJ1-5, with a tentative D call TRBD1 (5 bases). Germline V gene sequence: CDR1 KGHSH, CDR2 LQKENI. The CDR3 has 14 residues. V was cut by 4 bases and J by 2 bases, with 9 bases left in between. The DNA for the CDR3 is TGTGCCAGCTCACAGCTCAGGGGCAATCAGCCCCAGCATTTT. Translation gives CASSQLRGNQPQHF.

V gene TRBV7-9 combines with J gene TRBJ2-2, with TRBD2 matching over 7 bases. Germline V lookup: CDR1 SEHNR, CDR2 FQNEAQ (reference sequence). J was trimmed by 6 bases and V by 9 bases; bases with no gene match: 4. The CDR3 consists of 12 residues. CDR3 bases: TGTGCCAGTCCGGCGGGGGCCGGGGAGCTGTTTTTT. Protein: CASPAGAGELFF. Complete variable domain (other parts from reference TRBV7-9 and TRBJ2-2): DTGVSQNPRHKITKRGQNVTFRCDPISEHNRLYWYRQTLGQGPEFLTYFQNEAQLEKSRLLSDRFSAERPKGSFSTLEIQRTEQGDSAMYLCASPAGAGELFFGEGSRLTVL.

This clonotype was detected only a few times. The V gene is TRBV12-3 or TRBV12-4, the J gene TRBJ1-5; D is unresolved. There are 12 residues in the CDR3. V gave up 3 bases and J gave up 9 bases, with 9 bases separating them. CDR3 in DNA: TGTGCCAGCAGTTTGACGGGGTGGCCCCAGCATTTT. This gives the protein CASSLTGWPQHF.

J is TRBJ1-1 and V is TRBV28, with D perhaps matching TRBD1 (5 bases). Germline CDR1 and CDR2: MDHEN and SYDVKM. V shed 10 bases and J shed 7 bases, with 13 bases lying between them. There are 11 residues in the CDR3. The CDR3 here is CAKDTRFEAFF. CDR3 in DNA: TGTGCCAAGGACACTAGATTTGAAGCTTTCTTT.

V gene TRBV4-3 combines with J gene TRBJ2-2; D may be TRBD1 or TRBD2 (5 bases each). CDR3 length: 15 amino acids. V was trimmed by 2 bases and J by 4 bases, leaving 11 bases between them. CDR1 and CDR2 (germline): LGHNA, YSLEER. CDR3 in amino acids: CASSQPGPSTGELFF. The CDR3, as DNA: TGCGCCAGCAGCCAACCGGGACCGAGCACCGGGGAGCTGTTTTTT.